The clone carrying this T cell receptor (beta chain) was seen many times. The antigen is not known. This sample is drawn from a study of neurological immune-mediated disorders. Time point defined: longitudinal time-point 3. The study's findings and limits: The study found the most TCR clonal expansion in HTLV-1-associated myelopathy and the least in multiple sclerosis, below healthy controls.

With 10-nucleotide random UMIs, 5'RACE was used to make the cDNA. The yield of each sequencing run was over 190 million TCR-beta sequences from 15-18 subjects. TCRdb called the 5' RACE reads again in MiXCR, with one record for every CDR3 protein. The sample has approximately 80,000 distinct CDR3 sequences, 4.3% seen once. V was cut by 5 bases and J by 1 base, with 8 bases left in between. Germline values: CDR1 SGHVS, CDR2 FQNEAQ. There are 13 residues in the CDR3. This receptor was identified in a woman aged 60-75 years with multiple sclerosis. The chain joins TRBV7-8 to TRBJ1-1; D not certain. The sequenced sample was PBMCs. The DNA of the CDR3 is TGTGCCAGCAGCACAGACCCGAACACTGAAGCTTTCTTT. This codes for CASSTDPNTEAFF. Together with reference TRBV7-8 and TRBJ1-1, the CDR3 gives the full variable domain: GAGVSQSPRYKVAKRGQDVALRCDPISGHVSLFWYQQALGQGPEFLTYFQNEAQLDKSGLPSDRFFAERPEGSVSTLKIQRTQQEDSAVYLCASSTDPNTEAFFGQGTRLTVV.